These T cell receptor beta chains were read from a single sample in a study of shared clonotypes between healthy human individuals. Libraries were prepared by immunoSEQ multiplex PCR; TCRdb keeps only in-frame clonotypes and omits some of them. The sample carries approximately 2.3 million clones, just over 90% recorded once. The sequencing sample was made of naive CD4+ T cells from PBMCs. The receptors here all came from a young man in good health. Some clones in this sample may be carry-over from other donors' samples. CDR3s include the opening cysteine and the closing phenylalanine or tryptophan. A D gene is named only where the DNA matches it firmly. Some rows mark clone size as missing; the rest say once, few, many or name a class of expanded clone.

TRBV29-1,NA,13,TRBJ2-2,NA,CSVGTLYTGELFF,TGCAGCGTTGGGACACTTTACACCGGGGAGCTGTTTTTT
TRBV7-3,NA,15,TRBJ1-6,NA,CASSFGPPSDSPLHF,TGTGCCAGCAGCTTCGGTCCTCCCTCGGACTCACCCCTCCACTTT
TRBV9,NA,15,TRBJ2-5,NA,CASSVGGVSQETQYF,TGTGCCAGCAGCGTAGGTGGGGTATCCCAAGAGACCCAGTACTTC
TRBV18,NA,14,TRBJ1-4,NA,CASSPVSGNEKLFF,TGTGCCAGCTCACCTGTGTCTGGGAATGAAAAACTGTTTTTT
TRBV5-4,NA,14,TRBJ2-7,NA,CASSLAGIFYEQYF,TGTGCCAGCAGCTTAGCGGGCATCTTCTACGAGCAGTACTTC
TRBV2,NA,11,TRBJ2-3,NA,CASSDTDTQYF,TGTGCCAGCAGTGACACAGATACGCAGTATTTT
TRBV4-3,NA,15,TRBJ1-3,NA,CASSQVGVSGNTIYF,TGCGCCAGCAGCCAAGTGGGGGTATCAGGAAACACCATATATTTT
TRBV9,NA,13,TRBJ2-7,NA,CASSLALGVEQYF,TGTGCCAGCAGCCTCGCGTTGGGGGTCGAGCAGTACTTC
TRBV2,NA,11,TRBJ1-2,NA,CASSTGSGYTF,TGTGCCAGCAGTACGGGTAGTGGCTACACCTTC
TRBV5-1,NA,14,TRBJ2-5,TRBD2,CASSMTSGRETQYF,TGCGCCAGCAGCATGACTAGCGGGAGAGAGACCCAGTACTTC
TRBV5-1,NA,15,TRBJ2-3,NA,CASSLLGSVPDTQYF,TGCGCCAGCAGCTTGCTGGGTTCGGTTCCAGATACGCAGTATTTT
TRBV5-1,NA,14,TRBJ2-6,NA,CASSLAWGANVLTF,TGCGCCAGCAGCTTGGCCTGGGGGGCCAACGTCCTGACTTTC
TRBV12-2,NA,17,TRBJ2-1,NA,CASRFPLASGSYNEQFF,TGTGCAAGTCGCTTTCCGCTAGCGTCCGGCTCCTACAATGAGCAGTTCTTC
TRBV6-1,NA,17,TRBJ2-3,NA,CASSQDGRASSTDTQYF,TGTGCCAGCAGTCAAGATGGACGGGCCTCTAGCACAGATACGCAGTATTTT
TRBV7-6,NA,16,TRBJ2-7,TRBD2,CASSLGWGRAPYEQYF,TGTGCCAGCAGCTTAGGTTGGGGGAGGGCACCCTACGAGCAGTACTTC
TRBV6-5,NA,15,TRBJ2-1,TRBD2,CASSYKAGGPNEQFF,TGTGCCAGCAGTTACAAAGCGGGAGGGCCCAATGAGCAGTTCTTC
TRBV6-1,NA,16,TRBJ2-7,NA,CASSGSRGLSSYEQYF,TGTGCCAGCAGTGGCTCCAGGGGACTAAGCTCCTACGAGCAGTACTTC
TRBV28,NA,14,TRBJ1-2,TRBD1,CASSGQGVRYGYTF,TGTGCCAGTTCTGGACAGGGGGTACGGTATGGCTACACCTTC
TRBV19,NA,13,TRBJ2-3,NA,CASRVGATDTQYF,TGTGCCAGTAGGGTGGGGGCCACAGATACGCAGTATTTT
TRBV28,once,16,TRBJ1-3,NA,CASVSTGGLSGNTIYF,TGTGCCAGCGTCAGCACGGGGGGCCTCTCTGGAAACACCATATATTTT
TRBV19,once,15,TRBJ1-1,TRBD1,CASSSGQGGHTEAFF,TGTGCCAGTAGTTCAGGACAGGGGGGGCACACTGAAGCTTTCTTT
TRBV7-6,once,14,TRBJ1-2,NA,CASSLSGRGDGYTF,TGTGCCAGCAGCCTATCCGGGAGGGGGGATGGCTACACCTTC